This T cell receptor beta chain was obtained from a study of blood T cell repertoires in COVID-19. Per the authors' pipeline: Estimation of nucleated cell counts was performed using reference gene primer amplification. Profiling relied on immunoSEQ multiplex PCR, and the TCRdb table lists in-frame clones only, not all of them. V, J and clone size derive from that table, while D and trimming were established from the DNA sequence. The sample contains about 220,000 clones, approximately 85% of which appear only once. Germline assignment: CDR1 KGHSH and CDR2 LQKENI. V was pared by 4 bases and J by 8 bases, with 17 bases between. The CDR3 sequence is 15 residues long.

The sequence was obtained from a man aged 50 to 60 who had recovered from COVID-19. J is TRBJ1-4 and V is TRBV18, with D possibly TRBD1 on 5 matching bases. The sequenced material came from peripheral blood. The CDR3 is CASSHLDRDFEKLFF. CDR3 nucleotides: TGTGCCAGCTCACATCTTGACAGAGACTTCGAAAAACTGTTTTTT.